The 21 T cell receptor beta chains below were found in one sample sequenced in a study of T-cell reconstitution after alpha-beta-depleted transplantation in children (dated by TCRdb to the mid-2010s). Interpreted using the paper, the treatment or condition label stands for: allogeneic hematopoietic cell transplantation with graft depleted of TCRalphabeta T cells and CD19 B cells. The library relied on PCR. The data were produced on an Illumina HiSeq 2500. Molecular barcoding was employed in the preparation of TCR libraries, with unique molecular identifiers being used to normalize TCRbeta repertoire quantification. TCRdb took the public reads, trimmed them with fastp at Q25, ran MiXCR for clone calling and kept in-frame beta chains. Each CDR3 protein gets just one entry, which takes the most common genes and DNA from the rows behind it. Here the sample has 500,000 to 650,000 distinct CDR3 sequences; 9.5% to 12% occur a single time. 12% to 15% of the sample is taken by the ten largest.

The input for sequencing was PBMCs, mostly from graft donor cells, taken 180 days after TCRalphabeta/CD19-depleted stem cell transplant. The receptors derive from a female patient aged 2-10 years who had a stem cell transplant for aplastic anemia, so the T cells may come from the graft donor.

V usage is TRBV20-1 and J usage is TRBJ2-1, with D unresolved. CDR1 DFQATT and CDR2 SNEGSKA come from the germline V gene (reference sequence). The CDR3 loop spans 15 amino acids. V lost 1 base and J lost 2, with 12 bases in between. This CDR3 is CSARGAQPTYNEQFF. In DNA form, the CDR3 reads TGCAGTGCTAGAGGGGCGCAGCCTACCTACAATGAGCAGTTCTTC.

The chain employs TRBV15 and TRBJ1-1; D call uncertain. V lost 0 bases, J lost 1 base, and 3 bases lay in between. This CDR3 is 13 amino acids long. Germline values: CDR1 LNHNV, CDR2 YYDKDF (reference sequence). CDR3 coding DNA: TGTGCCACCAGCAGAGATACGAACACTGAAGCTTTCTTT. It is translated as CATSRDTNTEAFF.

This chain links TRBV5-1 with TRBJ2-1, with a tentative D call TRBD1 (5 bases). Between the trimmed V and J ends, which lost 5 bases and 4 bases, there was a span of 16 bases. The CDR3 contains 15 residues. CDR1 is SGHRS, CDR2 YFSETQ, per germline. As DNA, the CDR3 is TGCGCCAGCAGGCTACAGGAGTACTCTTACAATGAGCAGTTCTTC. Protein: CASRLQEYSYNEQFF.

V and J are TRBV4-3 and TRBJ1-6, with D unclear. The CDR3 totals 17 residues. Germline V gives CDR1 LGHNA, CDR2 YSLEER. With 0 bases removed from V and 0 bases from J, the gap between germline ends came to 9 bases. This CDR3 is CASSQDPMGSYNSPLHF. DNA of the CDR3: TGCGCCAGCAGCCAAGATCCGATGGGCTCCTATAATTCACCCCTCCACTTT.

About this clonotype itself: A much larger clone lies one base from this, so it may be a read error. The rearrangement links TRBV5-1 to TRBJ2-1; tentative D call: TRBD2 (6 bases). Germline lookup yields CDR1 SGHRS and CDR2 YFSETQ. CDR3 size: 16 residues. The V end was cut by 0 bases, the J end by 1 base, with 11 bases between. As DNA, the CDR3 is TGCGCCAGCAGCTTGGGGGACTTAGGGTCCTACAATGAGCAGTTCTTC. It is translated as CASSLGDLGSYNEQFF. Combining the CDR3 with reference TRBV5-1 and TRBJ2-1 gives the whole variable domain KAGVTQTPRYLIKTRGQQVTLSCSPISGHRSVSWYQQTPGQGLQFLFEYFSETQRNKGNFPGRFSGRQFSNSRSEMNVSTLELGDSALYLCASSLGDLGSYNEQFFGPGTRLTVL.

V and J are TRBV3-1 and TRBJ2-5; 7 bases line up with TRBD2. The CDR3 runs to 16 residues. Trimming took 4 bases from V and 0 from J; bases not matched to a gene: 8. Germline CDR1 and CDR2: LGHDT and YNNKEL (reference sequence). Written as DNA, the CDR3 is TGTGCCAGCAGCCTTCGACTAGCTGTGTACCAAGAGACCCAGTACTTC. This translates into CASSLRLAVYQETQYF.

This clonotype showed up just a few times. The chain employs TRBV2 and TRBJ2-4; D not certain. This CDR3 is built from 11 residues. V lost 0 bases and J lost 7, with 1 base in between. In germline, CDR1 is SNHLY, CDR2 FYNNEI. In DNA, the CDR3 is TGTGCCAGCAGTGAAGCGAACATTCAGTACTTC. Amino acids: CASSEANIQYF.

This clonotype appeared many times. The chain couples TRBV12-3 or TRBV12-4 to TRBJ2-2; possibly TRBD1 for D (7 bases). The CDR3 contains 17 residues. Deletions cut 2 bases from V and 6 bases from J, with 19 bases between. Written as DNA, the CDR3 is TGTGCCAGCAGTTTATCGCGGGGACAGAGAAACGCCGGGGAGCTGTTTTTT. Protein: CASSLSRGQRNAGELFF.

The chain carries TRBV28 and TRBJ1-2; D perhaps matches TRBD1 (5 bases). V dropped 5 bases and J dropped 6 bases, with 19 bases sitting between them. The CDR3 has 15 residues. CDR1 and CDR2 (germline): MDHEN, SYDVKM. The CDR3 DNA follows: TGTGCCAGCAGTACCCCGGGACGTCCCTTTGATGGCTACACCTTC. It specifies CASSTPGRPFDGYTF.

This chain joins TRBV24-1 and TRBJ2-2; D may be TRBD2 (6 bases). Germline V lookup: CDR1 KGHDR, CDR2 SFDVKD. The germline V and J ends were trimmed by 4 bases and 6 bases, with 14 bases remaining between them. The CDR3 covers 15 residues. The CDR3 coding sequence is TGTGCCACCAGTGACCGCGGGGCGCGTCCCGGGGAGCTGTTTTTT. Translating it yields CATSDRGARPGELFF.

This clonotype was found a few times. V gene TRBV18 combines with J gene TRBJ1-2; TRBD1 matches 7 bases. Unmatched junction bases numbered 7, after V lost 5 bases and J lost 1 base. Germline CDR1 and CDR2: KGHSH and LQKENI. CDR3 length: 15 residues. The DNA of the CDR3 is TGTGCCAGCTCAGCTGGGACAGAAGTTAACTATGGCTACACCTTC. Its translation is CASSAGTEVNYGYTF.

V and J are TRBV11-3 and TRBJ1-2, with a tentative D call TRBD1 (6 bases). CDR1 SGHNT and CDR2 YENEEA come from the germline V gene. Trimming shortened V by 2 bases and J by 8 bases, and 12 bases separated the two germline ends. This CDR3 contains 13 residues. The CDR3 coding sequence is TGTGCCAGCAGCTTACCAGGGGTAGAGGGCTACACCTTC. This translates into CASSLPGVEGYTF.

This clonotype was counted at least ten times. The genes are TRBV7-9 and TRBJ2-2, with 9 bases identical to TRBD2. Unmatched junction bases numbered 1, after V lost 5 bases and J lost 3 bases. The germline V gene has CDR1 SEHNR and CDR2 FQNEAQ (reference sequence). This CDR3 has 14 amino acids. The CDR3 region is CASSRLADTGELFF. The CDR3 coding sequence is TGTGCCAGCAGCCGACTAGCGGACACCGGGGAGCTGTTTTTT.

The chain joins TRBV29-1 to TRBJ2-1; a possible D gene is TRBD2 (6 bases). Looked up from germline, CDR1 is SQVTM and CDR2 is ANQGSEA. Trimming took off 5 bases at V and 0 bases at J, with 11 bases between the two ends. The CDR3 totals 14 residues. The CDR3 DNA sequence: TGCAGCGTTAACCGGGACTCCTCCTACAATGAGCAGTTCTTC. Protein: CSVNRDSSYNEQFF.

This clonotype has more than one count but fewer than ten. This chain uses TRBV21-1 with TRBJ2-1; TRBD2, the table's D call, lacks a check against the DNA. TRBV21-1 has pseudogene status. The CDR3 spans 18 residues. In DNA, the CDR3 is TGTGCCAGCAGCAAAGGGCCTTCTTGGCGGGGAATGTACAATGAGCAGTTCTTC. Residues: CASSKGPSWRGMYNEQFF.

This clonotype was recorded many times. The genes are TRBV29-1 and TRBJ2-7, with 14 bases matching TRBD2. The CDR3 covers 17 residues. CDR1 is SQVTM, CDR2 ANQGSEA, per germline. V trimming: 7 bases; J trimming: 2 bases; junction bases outside the gene matches: 13. The CDR3 nucleotides read TGCAGCGCCACTAGGGGGGGACTAGCGGGAGATCCCTACGAGCAGTACTTC. It translates to CSATRGGLAGDPYEQYF.

This clonotype was detected only a few times. V usage is TRBV20-1 and J usage is TRBJ2-1, with TRBD2 identical over 8 bases. The germline gives CDR1 DFQATT, CDR2 SNEGSKA (reference sequence). The trim removed 3 bases at V and 9 bases at J, leaving 13 bases unmatched. The CDR3 is 15 residues long. The CDR3 protein is CSARLWAGGSGEQFF. The CDR3 DNA reads TGCAGTGCTAGGCTGTGGGCGGGAGGTTCCGGTGAGCAGTTCTTC.

This clonotype was observed many times. The chain has TRBV29-1 and TRBJ1-5; D unresolved. Trimming took off 6 bases at V and 0 bases at J, with 9 bases between the two ends. The CDR3 is 13 amino acids. Germline V gives CDR1 SQVTM, CDR2 ANQGSEA. For the CDR3, the DNA is TGCAGCGTGCTGGTACATAGCAATCAGCCCCAGCATTTT. It encodes CSVLVHSNQPQHF.

This clonotype came up many times. The rearrangement joins TRBV29-1 to TRBJ2-2; D is unclear. CDR3 length: 16 amino acids. The V gene lost 3 bases and the J gene lost 0 bases, with 14 bases spanning the gap. Germline V gene data show CDR1 as SQVTM and CDR2 as ANQGSEA. Here the CDR3 reads CSVEADTFPNTGELFF. In DNA form, the CDR3 reads TGCAGCGTTGAGGCCGACACCTTTCCGAACACCGGGGAGCTGTTTTTT.

This clonotype has a handful of counts. V gene TRBV11-2 combines with J gene TRBJ2-1; 8 bases line up with TRBD2. J was trimmed by 10 bases and V by 6 bases; bases with no gene match: 26. This CDR3 has 19 residues. The germline V gene encodes CDR1 SGHAT and CDR2 FQNNGV. The chain's CDR3 is CASRDPPFPGLGVWGEQFF. In DNA, the CDR3 is TGTGCCAGCAGGGACCCCCCCTTCCCGGGACTAGGGGTTTGGGGCGAGCAGTTCTTC.

V and J are TRBV5-1 and TRBJ1-1; D is ambiguous. CDR1 and CDR2 (germline): SGHRS, YFSETQ. V lost 4 bases, J lost 5 bases, and 12 bases lay in between. The CDR3 is made up of 13 amino acids. The CDR3 region is CASSPPGKTEAFF. CDR3 DNA: TGCGCCAGCAGCCCCCCCGGAAAAACTGAAGCTTTCTTT.